Listed below are T cell receptor beta chains from one sample, sequenced in a study of cytomegalovirus exposure and HLA in healthy donors. Assay used: immunoSEQ multiplex PCR; TCRdb lists only in-frame clones, some missing. Of around 170,000 clones in the sample, 77% were seen once. The sequenced material came from PBMCs. The receptor set was obtained from a man younger than 30 in good health and CMV-seronegative. Both conserved end residues are part of each CDR3. A D gene is named only where the DNA matches it firmly.

d_gene: TRBD1; v_gene: TRBV6-5; CDR3aa: CASSTGTGDTEAFF
d_gene: NA; v_gene: TRBV5-4; CDR3aa: CASSLLGTYNEQFF
d_gene: NA; v_gene: TRBV6-1; CDR3aa: CASGRGMNTEAFF
d_gene: NA; v_gene: TRBV5-1; CDR3aa: CASSLLAGNTEAFF
d_gene: NA; v_gene: TRBV2; CDR3aa: CASSDPGIGYTF
d_gene: TRBD2; v_gene: TRBV4-3; CDR3aa: CASSPRSSGGSSSYNEQFF
d_gene: NA; v_gene: TRBV6-4; CDR3aa: CASRLHSGTINEQFF
d_gene: TRBD1; v_gene: TRBV7-9; CDR3aa: CASSTPTGGILNIQYF
d_gene: NA; v_gene: TRBV29-1; CDR3aa: CSVDGDKLNTEAFF
d_gene: TRBD2; v_gene: TRBV6-4; CDR3aa: CASSRLAGVSNEQFF
d_gene: NA; v_gene: TRBV18; CDR3aa: CASSPTGQISGNTIYF